The rows below give T cell receptor beta chains drawn from one sample of a study of T cell clonotyping in hematopoietic cell transplantation. The protocol was immunoSEQ multiplex PCR, while the TCRdb copy is restricted to in-frame clones and leaves out a portion. The table has more than 6,000 clones, 37% seen once. The sequencing here drew on peripheral blood mononuclear cells, taken 30 days after allogeneic stem cell transplant. The source is an older female patient who had an allogeneic stem cell transplant, so the T cells may come from the graft donor. Some clones in this sample may be carry-over from other donors' samples. The CDR3 runs from the conserved cysteine through the conserved F or W. The order of the fields is V gene, CDR3 protein.

V gene: TRBV6-5; CDR3 protein: CASTPGTLNTEAFF
V gene: TRBV29-1; CDR3 protein: CSVNDGYNSPLHF
V gene: TRBV6-5; CDR3 protein: CASSYSWGNTIYF
V gene: TRBV7-2; CDR3 protein: CASSSFQGALDYGYTF
V gene: TRBV20-1; CDR3 protein: CSATRTDTQYF
V gene: TRBV28; CDR3 protein: CASSSYWREGTSYNEQFF
V gene: TRBV7-9; CDR3 protein: CASSFGQETQYF
V gene: TRBV28; CDR3 protein: CASRAPGSYNEQFF
V gene: TRBV7-6; CDR3 protein: CASSNPEKEDLHF
V gene: TRBV4-3; CDR3 protein: CASSQDLSGNYGYTF
V gene: TRBV30; CDR3 protein: CACTEDDNQPQHF
V gene: TRBV9; CDR3 protein: CASSPDTGQGGQPQHF
V gene: TRBV6-5; CDR3 protein: CASSVGGVGETQYF
V gene: TRBV6-5; CDR3 protein: CASRRGDQPQHF
V gene: TRBV30; CDR3 protein: CAWSVQNWNYGYTF
V gene: TRBV4-3; CDR3 protein: CASSQEAGQGQGYTF
V gene: TRBV6-5; CDR3 protein: CASSYRDRDEKLFF
V gene: TRBV29-1; CDR3 protein: CSVAGQGGGLTEAFF
V gene: TRBV7-2; CDR3 protein: CASSWSGLAGREQYF
V gene: TRBV30; CDR3 protein: CAWSGRSYSNQPQHF
V gene: TRBV30; CDR3 protein: CAWSGSYLYEQYF
V gene: TRBV7-9; CDR3 protein: CASSPRRLAGERKTQYF
V gene: TRBV28; CDR3 protein: CATTSGSLNEQFF
V gene: TRBV5-6; CDR3 protein: CASSLAVPYGYTF
V gene: TRBV25-1; CDR3 protein: CASSDFGVSPLHF
V gene: TRBV14; CDR3 protein: CASSQDGGADTQYF
V gene: TRBV28; CDR3 protein: CASSERSLAKNIQYF
V gene: TRBV5-4; CDR3 protein: CASSYLRNSYNEQFF
V gene: TRBV19; CDR3 protein: CASSGLAGGEQFF
V gene: TRBV30; CDR3 protein: CAWGQRASYEQYF
V gene: TRBV25-1; CDR3 protein: CASRPSGESETQYF
V gene: TRBV2; CDR3 protein: CATQNGVYDEQYF
V gene: TRBV7-2; CDR3 protein: CASSSLYGYTF
V gene: TRBV6-5; CDR3 protein: CASSPTSGGDTQYF
V gene: TRBV19; CDR3 protein: CASSTAVSSYEQYF
V gene: TRBV7-2; CDR3 protein: CASSLDRAGYTF
V gene: TRBV30; CDR3 protein: CAWVREGFFSNSPLHF
V gene: TRBV30; CDR3 protein: CAWSGRRAFGANVLTF
V gene: TRBV4-2; CDR3 protein: CATGLDGGPNEQFF
V gene: TRBV6-5; CDR3 protein: CASSPGGGGGYTF
V gene: TRBV30; CDR3 protein: CACTSHGQGYEQYF
V gene: TRBV6-5; CDR3 protein: CASSPGSRYYGYTF